This TCR beta chain was found in a study of glioma-infiltrating T cells. Trimming cost V 3 bases and J 1 base, with 9 bases left between them. The CDR3 is made up of 14 amino acids. Using RNA template, CDR3s of TCR alpha and beta were amplified with iRepertoire arm-PCR. TCRdb re-called the multiplex PCR reads with MiXCR, one entry per CDR3 protein. The data show over 120,000 distinct CDR3 sequences, about two fifths seen once. Remarks on this clonotype: Its specificity is not known.

General study findings and limits: CDR3 overlap between tissue and blood was very small. Non-neoplastic patients had below-expected tissue-blood divergence, while all gliomas exceeded expectation.

This TCR came from a human donor with low-grade glioma or glioblastoma, undergoing nonglioma brain surgery, or in good health (not recorded which). The sequencing sample was made of glioma tissue, nonneoplastic brain tissue, or PBMCs (not recorded which). The chain recombines TRBV12-3 or TRBV12-4 with TRBJ1-1; D gene unclear. As DNA, the CDR3 is TGTGCCAGCAGTTTTACACTGACGAACACTGAAGCTTTCTTT. As protein: CASSFTLTNTEAFF.